This record covers a single TCR beta chain. This record comes from a study of OX40 agonist ivuxolimab in advanced cancers. The method was immunoSEQ multiplex PCR; TCRdb's version includes in-frame clones alone and lacks a portion of them. The table records 55,000 to 80,000 clones, less than 95% of them present only once. V was shortened by 2 bases and J by 4 bases, with 9 bases between the two germline ends. The CDR3 loop spans 14 amino acids. Germline V lookup: CDR1 MDHEN, CDR2 SYDVKM. Sequenced material: CD4+ or CD8+ T cells sorted from blood, taken in a trial of the OX40 agonist ivuxolimab. The source of this sequence is an adult with an advanced solid tumor such as melanoma, head and neck, liver or kidney cancer. The J gene is TRBJ2-1, the V gene TRBV28, with D possibly matching TRBD2 (6 bases). The chain's CDR3 is CASSLGTDYNEQFF. The CDR3 DNA reads as TGTGCCAGCAGTTTAGGGACTGATTACAATGAGCAGTTCTTC.